The 26 T cell receptor beta chains listed next were all sequenced from one sample in a study of T-cell reconstitution after alpha-beta-depleted transplantation in children. Unique molecular identifiers were incorporated into the prepared TCRbeta library. TCRdb analysed the PCR reads with MiXCR anew, one entry per CDR3 protein. The repertoire consists of approximately 250,000 distinct CDR3 sequences, with around 25% occurring once and the leading ten covering 2.6%. The material was PBMCs, obtained before TCRalphabeta/CD19-depleted stem cell transplant. Receptor source: a girl aged 2 to 9 with Fanconi anemia, due to receive a stem cell transplant.

The chain couples TRBV28 to TRBJ2-5; D may be TRBD2 (5 bases). CDR1 and CDR2 from the germline V gene are MDHEN and SYDVKM. Between the trimmed V and J ends, which lost 6 bases and 8 bases, there was a span of 16 bases. The CDR3 extends over 13 amino acids. CDR3 DNA sequence: TGTGCCAGCAGGATGGGCGGGCTGCATACCCAGTACTTC. This sequence encodes CASRMGGLHTQYF.

V and J are TRBV5-1 and TRBJ1-6, with D maybe TRBD1 (6 bases). The V gene lost 4 bases and the J gene lost 9 bases, with 14 bases spanning the gap. Looked up from germline, CDR1 is SGHRS and CDR2 is YFSETQ. The CDR3 length is 14 residues. The CDR3 here is CASSRRQETSPLHF. CDR3 bases: TGCGCCAGCAGCCGCCGACAGGAAACTTCACCCCTCCACTTT.

The V call is TRBV20-1, the J call TRBJ2-1; D unclear. The CDR3 is 13 amino acids. V gave up 4 bases and J gave up 2 bases, with 9 bases separating them. Germline V gene data show CDR1 as DFQATT and CDR2 as SNEGSKA (reference sequence). The CDR3 DNA reads TGCAGTGCTACCCCAGACCCCTACAATGAGCAGTTCTTC. It encodes CSATPDPYNEQFF.

Here the CDR3 reads CASSGTGTGSYEQYF. The CDR3 nucleotides read TGCGCCAGCAGCGGAACAGGGACGGGTTCCTACGAGCAGTACTTC. This chain uses TRBV5-1 with TRBJ2-7, with a tentative D call TRBD1 (6 bases). Germline assignment: CDR1 SGHRS and CDR2 YFSETQ. Trimming left V 4 bases short and J 1 base short, with 15 bases between. This CDR3 comprises 15 residues.

In its sample, this clonotype was seen many times. This chain joins TRBV20-1 and TRBJ2-6; 10 bases agree with TRBD1. The V and J ends lost 3 bases and 2 bases, in that order; junction bases with no gene match: 10. CDR1 is DFQATT, CDR2 SNEGSKA, per germline (reference sequence). CDR3 size: 18 residues. Here the CDR3 DNA reads TGCAGTGCTAGTGTGACAGGGGGCGCCCCGACTGGGGCCAACGTCCTGACTTTC. It specifies CSASVTGGAPTGANVLTF.

The chain uses TRBV28 and TRBJ2-3, with TRBD2 identical over 9 bases. CDR1 and CDR2 from the germline V gene are MDHEN and SYDVKM. CDR3 length: 17 residues. Trimming at V came to 0 bases and at J to 2 bases, leaving 6 bases not matched to a gene. CDR3 sequence reads: CASSLWFGGRATDTQYF. The CDR3 coding sequence is TGTGCCAGCAGTTTATGGTTCGGCGGGAGGGCCACAGATACGCAGTATTTT. Using reference TRBV28 and TRBJ2-3 for the parts outside the CDR3, the full variable domain is DVKVTQSSRYLVKRTGEKVFLECVQDMDHENMFWYRQDPGLGLRLIYFSYDVKMKEKGDIPEGYSVSREKKERFSLILESASTNQTSMYLCASSLWFGGRATDTQYFGPGTRLTVL.

The chain has TRBV7-6 and TRBJ2-5; D is ambiguous. V gave up 5 bases and J gave up 5 bases, with 18 bases separating them. CDR3 length: 15 residues. The germline V gene has CDR1 SGHVS and CDR2 FNYEAQ. The CDR3: CASSEEAYRPETQYF. In DNA, the CDR3 is TGTGCCAGCAGCGAGGAAGCCTACCGGCCGGAGACCCAGTACTTC.

The CDR3 sequence is CASSVTGSSYNEQFF. The CDR3, as DNA: TGTGCCAGCAGCGTCACAGGGTCCTCCTACAATGAGCAGTTCTTC. The J gene is TRBJ2-1, the V gene TRBV7-9; a possible D gene is TRBD1 (6 bases). Germline lookup yields CDR1 SEHNR and CDR2 FQNEAQ (reference sequence). The V and J ends lost 5 bases and 0 bases respectively, with 11 bases between them. CDR3 length: 15 residues.

V usage is TRBV20-1 and J usage is TRBJ2-7, with D perhaps TRBD2 (5 bases). Germline CDR1 is DFQATT and CDR2 is SNEGSKA (reference sequence). CDR3 length equals 13 residues. V shed 5 bases and J shed 0 bases, with 11 bases lying between them. CDR3 in amino acids: CSAVGGHSYEQYF. CDR3 in DNA: TGCAGTGCTGTGGGCGGGCACTCCTACGAGCAGTACTTC.

The chain couples TRBV5-1 to TRBJ2-7; D may match TRBD1 or TRBD2 (6 bases each). The germline V gene encodes CDR1 SGHRS and CDR2 YFSETQ. Trimming cost V 4 bases and J 3 bases, with 14 bases left between them. This CDR3 has 14 amino acids. CDR3 nucleotides: TGCGCCAGCAGCGGTGGAGGGGGGAGCTACGAGCAGTACTTC. Protein product: CASSGGGGSYEQYF.

This clonotype was observed many times. The chain has TRBV10-2 and TRBJ2-7; D ambiguous. The V gene's germline CDR1 is WSHSY and CDR2 SAAADI. The V and J ends lost 0 bases and 0 bases respectively, with 0 bases between them. This CDR3 is 12 amino acids long. This CDR3 is CASSESSYEQYF. DNA for the CDR3: TGCGCCAGCAGTGAGTCCTCCTACGAGCAGTACTTC.

The chain has TRBV13 and TRBJ1-5; D remains ambiguous. Germline CDR1 reads PRHDT; CDR2 reads FYEKMQ (reference sequence). With 3 bases removed from V and 2 bases from J, the gap between germline ends came to 8 bases. This CDR3 contains 14 residues. In nucleotides, the CDR3 is TGTGCCAGCAGCTTCCGACGGGGCAATCAGCCCCAGCATTTT. Protein product: CASSFRRGNQPQHF.

Ten or more counts support this clonotype. The chain employs TRBV7-2 and TRBJ2-7, with D hard to call. The germline V gene encodes CDR1 SGHTA and CDR2 FQGNSA. Trimming pared 3 bases from V and 2 bases from J, leaving 14 bases between. The CDR3 totals 15 residues. The CDR3 region has the DNA TGTGCCAGCAGCTTGTCATTCCGGGCCCCCTACGAGCAGTACTTC. Encoded protein: CASSLSFRAPYEQYF.

This clonotype showed up many times. The chain combines TRBV20-1 with TRBJ2-1; either TRBD1 or TRBD2 may fit D (5 bases each). The CDR3 totals 13 residues. Trimming left V 8 bases short and J 5 bases short, with 16 bases between. CDR1 DFQATT and CDR2 SNEGSKA come from the germline V gene (reference sequence). The CDR3 protein is CSIDRDRHNEQFF. The DNA for the CDR3 is TGCAGTATCGACCGGGACCGGCACAATGAGCAGTTCTTC.

This rearrangement joins TRBV28 to TRBJ2-7; D perhaps matches TRBD1 (5 bases). V was shortened by 0 bases and J by 7 bases, with 13 bases between the two germline ends. Germline-derived CDR1 and CDR2 are MDHEN and SYDVKM. The CDR3 length is 14 residues. DNA of the CDR3: TGTGCCAGCAGTTTATGGCCAGGGTCTAAAGAGCAGTACTTC. It codes for CASSLWPGSKEQYF.

This clonotype has ten or more counts. The genes are TRBV6-1 and TRBJ2-3; 15 nucleotides agree with TRBD2. This CDR3 is built from 18 residues. From germline, CDR1 is MNHNS and CDR2 SASEGT. The V and J ends lost 6 bases and 2 bases, in that order; junction bases with no gene match: 9. Here the CDR3 reads CASSDTGLAGGFTDTQYF. CDR3 bases: TGTGCCAGCAGCGATACGGGACTAGCGGGGGGTTTCACAGATACGCAGTATTTT.

The V and J genes are TRBV6-5 and TRBJ2-7; 9 positions agree with TRBD2. The CDR3 consists of 18 residues. Germline trimming cut 0 bases from V and 0 bases from J; bases unmatched to any gene: 9. CDR1 and CDR2 (germline): MNHEY, SVGAGI. The CDR3 region is CASSYSGSGLASSYEQYF. Here the CDR3 DNA reads TGTGCCAGCAGTTACTCAGGGTCCGGACTAGCGAGCTCCTACGAGCAGTACTTC.

Ten or more counts support this clonotype. The chain recombines TRBV20-1 with TRBJ2-7; TRBD2 matches 7 bases. Germline V gene sequence: CDR1 DFQATT, CDR2 SNEGSKA (reference sequence). The CDR3 loop spans 15 amino acids. V dropped 0 bases and J dropped 0; count of bases not matched to a gene: 5. CDR3 nucleotide sequence: TGCAGTGCTAGAGACAGCGGGACCTACTCCTACGAGCAGTACTTC. Its translation is CSARDSGTYSYEQYF.

This clonotype was recorded many times. The chain couples TRBV7-2 to TRBJ2-1, with a weak D call TRBD2 (5 bases). Germline lookup yields CDR1 SGHTA and CDR2 FQGNSA. V was cut by 0 bases and J by 7 bases, with 13 bases left in between. This CDR3 contains 15 residues. The CDR3 spells CASSLARLARNEQFF. The CDR3 nucleotides read TGTGCCAGCAGCTTAGCGCGGCTAGCAAGGAATGAGCAGTTCTTC.

In this sample, this clonotype turned up many times. This chain connects TRBV10-3 to TRBJ2-3; 15 bases match TRBD2. The ends lost 2 bases at V and 5 bases at J; junction bases unmatched: 14. CDR3 length equals 20 residues. The V gene's germline CDR1 is ENHRY and CDR2 SYGVKD. This CDR3 reads CAISEMGLAGGPAWGDTQYF. CDR3 DNA sequence: TGTGCCATCAGTGAGATGGGACTAGCGGGAGGACCAGCGTGGGGAGATACGCAGTATTTT.

This clonotype was counted a few times. The chain carries TRBV29-1 and TRBJ2-1, with D possibly matching TRBD2 (6 bases). V was cut by 5 bases and J by 3 bases, with 17 bases left in between. Germline assignment: CDR1 SQVTM and CDR2 ANQGSEA. CDR3 length equals 15 residues. CDR3 bases: TGCAGCGTTCGGCCTCTAGCGAACCTCTACAATGAGCAGTTCTTC. Translated, it gives CSVRPLANLYNEQFF.

This clonotype was seen repeatedly, ten times or more. The genes are TRBV25-1 and TRBJ2-7; no definite D call. Trimming removed 4 bases from V and 4 bases from J, with 8 bases in between. The CDR3 covers 12 residues. The germline V gene has CDR1 MGHDK and CDR2 SYGVNS. The CDR3 region is CASSADRYEQYF. In DNA, the CDR3 is TGTGCCAGCAGTGCCGACCGGTACGAGCAGTACTTC.

This clonotype occurred many times. The chain combines TRBV27 with TRBJ2-6, with no clear D. The V gene lost 6 bases and the J gene lost 0 bases, with 6 bases spanning the gap. In germline, CDR1 is MNHEY, CDR2 SMNVEV (reference sequence). The CDR3 extends over 14 amino acids. The CDR3 sequence is CASRLLSGANVLTF. CDR3 nucleotides: TGTGCCAGCAGGCTCCTCTCTGGGGCCAACGTCCTGACTTTC.

The chain couples TRBV29-1 to TRBJ2-2; D might be TRBD1 (5 bases). Germline V lookup: CDR1 SQVTM, CDR2 ANQGSEA. The V and J ends lost 7 bases and 2 bases respectively, with 11 bases between them. The CDR3 extends over 13 amino acids. CDR3 sequence reads: CSGGWRNTGELFF. CDR3 bases: TGCAGCGGGGGCTGGCGAAACACCGGGGAGCTGTTTTTT.

V usage is TRBV7-2 and J usage is TRBJ2-1; D not certain. Between the trimmed V and J ends, which lost 2 bases and 6 bases, there was a span of 8 bases. The CDR3 covers 13 residues. CDR1 and CDR2 from the germline V gene are SGHTA and FQGNSA. The CDR3 spells CASSLRVGNEQFF. Written as DNA, the CDR3 is TGTGCCAGCAGCTTACGGGTAGGCAATGAGCAGTTCTTC.

In this sample, this clonotype turned up a few times. The J gene is TRBJ2-1, the V gene TRBV20-1; weak D call: TRBD1 (5 bases). The CDR3 is 12 residues long. V gave up 6 bases and J gave up 4 bases, with 10 bases separating them. The germline V gene encodes CDR1 DFQATT and CDR2 SNEGSKA (reference sequence). The CDR3 reads CSAPTVYNEQFF. DNA for the CDR3: TGCAGTGCCCCGACAGTTTACAATGAGCAGTTCTTC.